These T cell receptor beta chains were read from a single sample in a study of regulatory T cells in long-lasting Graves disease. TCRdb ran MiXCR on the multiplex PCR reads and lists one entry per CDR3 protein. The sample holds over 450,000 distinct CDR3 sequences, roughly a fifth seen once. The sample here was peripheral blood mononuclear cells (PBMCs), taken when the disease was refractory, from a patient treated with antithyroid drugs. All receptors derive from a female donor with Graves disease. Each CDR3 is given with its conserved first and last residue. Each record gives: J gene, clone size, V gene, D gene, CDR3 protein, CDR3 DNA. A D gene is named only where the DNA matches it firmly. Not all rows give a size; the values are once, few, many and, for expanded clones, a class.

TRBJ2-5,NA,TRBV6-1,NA,CASTPRSSPFRETQYF,TGTGCCAGCACCCCCCGCTCTAGCCCGTTCCGAGAGACCCAGTACTTC
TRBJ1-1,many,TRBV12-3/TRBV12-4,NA,CASSLSGQNTEAFF,TGTGCCAGCAGTTTATCAGGACAGAACACTGAAGCTTTCTTT
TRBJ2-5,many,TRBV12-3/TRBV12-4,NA,CASSPRDSFQETQYF,TGTGCCAGCAGTCCAAGAGACAGTTTCCAAGAGACCCAGTACTTC
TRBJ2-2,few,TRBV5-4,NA,CASSLEELAGELFF,TGTGCCAGCAGCTTGGAAGAGCTGGCCGGGGAGCTGTTTTTT
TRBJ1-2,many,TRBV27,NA,CASSITANYGYTF,TGTGCCAGCAGTATTACAGCTAACTATGGCTACACCTTC
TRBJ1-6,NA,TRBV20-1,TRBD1,CSAKRDRGGFHNSPLHF,TGCAGTGCTAAGCGGGACAGGGGGGGATTTCATAATTCACCCCTCCACTTT
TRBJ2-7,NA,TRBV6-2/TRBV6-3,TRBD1,CASGSTGGGLYEQYF,TGTGCCAGCGGCTCCACAGGGGGCGGCCTCTACGAGCAGTACTTC
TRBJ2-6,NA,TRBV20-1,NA,CSASAQGTGANVLTF,TGCAGTGCTAGCGCCCAGGGGACAGGGGCCAACGTCCTGACTTTC
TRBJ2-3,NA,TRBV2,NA,CASVLLAAPDTQYF,TGTGCCAGCGTATTACTAGCTGCGCCAGATACGCAGTATTTT
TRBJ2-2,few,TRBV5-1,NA,CASSGVWGRDTNTGELFF,TGCGCCAGCAGCGGAGTCTGGGGGCGGGACACGAACACCGGGGAGCTGTTTTTT
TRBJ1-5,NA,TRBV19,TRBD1,CASSGGQRDQPQHF,TGTGCCAGTAGTGGGGGACAGCGAGATCAGCCCCAGCATTTT
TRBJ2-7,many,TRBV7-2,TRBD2,CASSLGAGLGGEQYF,TGTGCCAGCAGCTTAGGTGCGGGACTAGGGGGCGAGCAGTACTTC
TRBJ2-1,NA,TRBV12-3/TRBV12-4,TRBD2,CASSRLAGGSFF,TGTGCCAGCAGTCGACTAGCGGGAGGGTCGTTCTTC
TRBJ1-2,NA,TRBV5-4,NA,CASSLPSDGLYGYTF,TGTGCCAGCAGCTTACCCTCGGACGGACTCTATGGCTACACCTTC
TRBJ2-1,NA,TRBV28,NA,CASSAYSSDQQFF,TGTGCCAGCAGTGCATATTCTAGCGACCAGCAGTTCTTC
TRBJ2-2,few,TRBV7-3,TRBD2,CASSSPSGVTGLNTGELFF,TGTGCCAGCAGCTCACCTAGCGGGGTGACAGGCCTTAACACCGGGGAGCTGTTTTTT
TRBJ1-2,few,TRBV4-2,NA,CASSQVEGGGYTF,TGTGCCAGCAGCCAAGTCGAGGGAGGAGGCTACACCTTC
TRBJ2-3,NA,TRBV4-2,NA,CASSHSGTTDTQYF,TGTGCCAGCAGCCATTCCGGGACCACAGATACGCAGTATTTT
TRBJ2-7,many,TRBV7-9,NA,CASSSSFGSYEQYF,TGTGCCAGCAGCTCATCCTTTGGGTCATACGAGCAGTACTTC
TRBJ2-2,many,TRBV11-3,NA,CASSLDPETGELFF,TGTGCCAGCAGCTTAGATCCAGAAACCGGGGAGCTGTTTTTT
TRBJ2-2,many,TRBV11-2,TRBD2,CASSFGLAGTGELFF,TGTGCCAGCAGCTTCGGACTAGCGGGAACCGGGGAGCTGTTTTTT
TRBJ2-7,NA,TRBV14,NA,CASSQLGSAAYEQYF,TGTGCCAGCAGCCAGTTGGGTTCCGCGGCCTACGAGCAGTACTTC
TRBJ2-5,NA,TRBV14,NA,CASSQRANEGETQYF,TGTGCCAGCAGCCAACGGGCCAACGAGGGGGAGACCCAGTACTTC
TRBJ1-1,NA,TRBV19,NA,CASSIREDGPEAFF,TGTGCCAGTAGTATACGAGAGGACGGGCCTGAAGCTTTCTTT
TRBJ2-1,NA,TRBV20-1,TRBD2,CSAGGSGRVYNEQFF,TGCAGTGCTGGAGGGAGCGGGAGGGTTTACAATGAGCAGTTCTTC
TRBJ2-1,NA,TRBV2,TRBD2,CASSPADGRALNEQFF,TGTGCCAGCAGTCCCGCGGACGGGAGGGCCTTAAATGAGCAGTTCTTC
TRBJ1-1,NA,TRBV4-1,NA,CASSPPQRVNTEAFF,TGCGCCAGCAGCCCCCCCCAAAGGGTGAACACTGAAGCTTTCTTT
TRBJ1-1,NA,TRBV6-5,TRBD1,CASSSPGQGLEAFF,TGTGCCAGCAGTTCTCCGGGACAGGGCCTTGAAGCTTTCTTT
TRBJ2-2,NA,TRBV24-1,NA,CATSDELASTTTGELFF,TGTGCCACCAGCGACGAGCTGGCTAGCACTACCACCGGGGAGCTGTTTTTT
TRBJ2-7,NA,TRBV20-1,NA,CSARGWATYEQYF,TGCAGTGCTAGAGGGTGGGCTACCTACGAGCAGTACTTC
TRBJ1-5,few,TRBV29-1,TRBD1,CSVEFGTGQPQHF,TGCAGCGTTGAATTCGGGACAGGCCAGCCCCAGCATTTT
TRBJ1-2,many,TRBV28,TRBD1,CASGGDRGPQRTSVSSYGYTF,TGTGCCAGCGGGGGGGACAGGGGGCCCCAAAGGACCTCGGTTTCTAGCTATGGCTACACCTTC
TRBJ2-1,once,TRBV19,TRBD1,CASSIDPGTGGYNEQFF,TGTGCCAGTAGTATAGATCCCGGGACAGGGGGCTACAATGAGCAGTTCTTC
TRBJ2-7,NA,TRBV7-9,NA,CASSLGAPPNYEQYF,TGTGCCAGCAGCTTAGGCGCACCGCCCAACTACGAGCAGTACTTC